The clone carrying this T cell receptor beta chain has only a few counts. The antigen is unknown. The CDR3 covers 17 residues. CDR1 LNHDA and CDR2 SQIVND come from the germline V gene (reference sequence). V lost 4 bases and J lost 2, with 18 bases in between. Every donor, a Caucasian adult, lived in Nashville, Tennessee. This sample stems from a study of shared clonotypes between healthy human individuals. General observations from the study: Estimated clonotype richness was generally higher in naive than memory subsets. Shared across several donors were around 4.7% of the naive CD4 clonotypes.

Each subset's genomic DNA was shared equally among a number of immunoSEQ plates. Profiled with immunoSEQ multiplex PCR; TCRdb holds only in-frame clones, not every one. The repertoire includes 85,000 to 100,000 clones, 68% of them detected once, and approximately 46% sits in the top ten. The chain employs TRBV19 and TRBJ2-1; tentatively, D is TRBD1 (6 bases). This TCR was sampled from a man younger than 40 in good health. Input material: memory CD8+ T cells sorted from blood. Specified subset: CD45RO+ cells pooled with CCR7-negative TemRA cells. The CDR3 DNA sequence: TGTGCCAGTAGTACTCTCAACACAGGGATCACCTACAATGAGCAGTTCTTC. This encodes CASSTLNTGITYNEQFF.